The 29 T cell receptor beta chains given below trace back to one sample, sequenced in a study of siplizumab effects on memory and regulatory T cells. This table comes from immunoSEQ multiplex PCR, and its TCRdb copy is limited to in-frame clones, with some not included. The sample has over 85,000 clones; 80% to 95% are singletons. What was sequenced was CD8+ T cells sorted from blood. Receptors originate from a human donor in good health.

The chain uses TRBV27 and TRBJ2-5, with TRBD1 matching 7 bases. Germline values: CDR1 MNHEY, CDR2 SMNVEV (reference sequence). The CDR3 covers 18 residues. V was pared by 5 bases and J by 4 bases, with 19 bases of the junction left unmatched. The CDR3 spells CASSRLFESQGVSETQYF. The CDR3 DNA sequence: TGTGCCAGCAGTCGCCTCTTCGAATCTCAGGGGGTCTCAGAGACCCAGTACTTC.

The chain is built from TRBV9 and TRBJ2-7; D is possibly TRBD2 (8 bases). The CDR3 sequence is 17 residues long. Germline V gives CDR1 SGDLS, CDR2 YYNGEE. With 3 bases removed from V and 4 bases from J, the gap between germline ends came to 23 bases. As DNA, the CDR3 is TGTGCCAGCAGCGAACAGGGGAAGACGGGAGGGCCGTACGAGCAGTACTTC. Encoded protein: CASSEQGKTGGPYEQYF.

The gene calls are TRBV7-8 and TRBJ2-1; TRBD2 aligns across 7 bases. With 1 base clipped from V and 4 bases from J, the junction kept 7 bases outside the gene matches. Per the germline V gene, CDR1 is SGHVS and CDR2 is FQNEAQ. The CDR3 spans 16 residues. The CDR3 DNA is TGTGCCAGCAGCTTAGATACCGGGGGGATTTACAATGAGCAGTTCTTC. As protein: CASSLDTGGIYNEQFF.

The chain couples TRBV6-5 to TRBJ2-1; 8 bases map to TRBD2. V lost 4 bases to trimming and J lost 3 bases; unmatched junction nucleotides: 2. Germline-derived CDR1 and CDR2 are MNHEY and SVGAGI. This CDR3 comprises 14 residues. The CDR3 sequence: CASSSLAGYNEQFF. CDR3 bases: TGTGCCAGCAGTTCCCTAGCGGGCTACAATGAGCAGTTCTTC.

The rearrangement links TRBV4-1 to TRBJ2-1, with D possibly TRBD2 on 6 matching bases. Between the trimmed V and J ends, which lost 3 bases and 2 bases, there was a span of 8 bases. Germline-derived CDR1 and CDR2 are MGHRA and YSYEKL. This CDR3 has 14 amino acids. The CDR3 DNA reads as TGCGCCAGCAGCCAGCGGGATCCCTACAATGAGCAGTTCTTC. Amino acids: CASSQRDPYNEQFF.

The chain uses TRBV15 and TRBJ2-2; 9 nucleotides match TRBD2. Looked up from germline, CDR1 is LNHNV and CDR2 is YYDKDF (reference sequence). The CDR3 is 13 amino acids. V was clipped by 11 bases and J by 4 bases; unmatched bases: 5. Here the CDR3 DNA reads TGTGCCGCTAGCGGGGTCCCCACCGGGGAGCTGTTTTTT. Residues: CAASGVPTGELFF.

This chain connects TRBV27 to TRBJ1-5; D remains unclear. The CDR3 is made up of 15 amino acids. V lost 2 bases, J lost 1 base, and 9 bases lay in between. Germline V gives CDR1 MNHEY, CDR2 SMNVEV (reference sequence). CDR3 protein: CASSLQSGSNQPQHF. The CDR3 DNA reads TGTGCCAGCAGTTTACAGTCCGGGAGCAATCAGCCCCAGCATTTT.

The V and J genes are TRBV11-2 and TRBJ1-3; 10 bases line up with TRBD1. Per germline, CDR1 SGHAT and CDR2 FQNNGV. The V and J ends lost 5 bases and 0 bases, in that order; junction bases with no gene match: 4. The CDR3 covers 16 residues. The CDR3 coding sequence is TGTGCCAGCAGCCGGACAGGGGGTCCCTCTGGAAACACCATATATTTT. Encoded protein: CASSRTGGPSGNTIYF. The variable domain in full, completed from reference TRBV11-2 and TRBJ1-3, reads EAGVAQSPRYKIIEKRQSVAFWCNPISGHATLYWYQQILGQGPKLLIQFQNNGVVDDSQLPKDRFSAERLKGVDSTLKIQPAKLEDSAVYLCASSRTGGPSGNTIYFGEGSWLTVV.

This chain uses TRBV9 with TRBJ2-5; possibly TRBD2 for D (6 bases). Trimming took off 3 bases at V and 2 bases at J, with 8 bases between the two ends. The CDR3 is 13 residues long. From germline, CDR1 is SGDLS and CDR2 YYNGEE. CDR3 coding DNA: TGTGCCAGCAGCGGCGGGGCTCAAGAGACCCAGTACTTC. It specifies CASSGGAQETQYF.

This chain links TRBV4-1 with TRBJ2-5; 9 nucleotides match TRBD1. Germline V lookup: CDR1 MGHRA, CDR2 YSYEKL. The V segment lost 0 bases and the J segment 3 bases; nucleotides outside the gene matches: 2. This CDR3 has 15 amino acids. The CDR3 DNA follows: TGCGCCAGCAGCCAAGAACGGACAGGGGAAGAGACCCAGTACTTC. Its protein product is CASSQERTGEETQYF.

The CDR3 loop reads CAWSPHLGAEAFF. In DNA form, the CDR3 reads TGTGCCTGGAGTCCCCATTTGGGCGCTGAAGCTTTCTTT. The chain couples TRBV30 to TRBJ1-1; D unresolved. The CDR3 extends over 13 amino acids. CDR1 is GTSNPN, CDR2 SVGIG, per germline (reference sequence). V lost 2 bases and J 6 bases, leaving 13 bases between the germline ends.

The V gene is TRBV4-3, the J gene TRBJ2-7; D is perhaps TRBD2 (6 bases). Trimming removed 0 bases at V and 0 bases at J, with 12 bases between. This CDR3 spans 16 amino acids. Germline V gene sequence: CDR1 LGHNA, CDR2 YSLEER. For the CDR3, the DNA is TGCGCCAGCAGCCAAGATTCGGGCGGGGCCTCCTACGAGCAGTACTTC. Its protein is CASSQDSGGASYEQYF.

The V gene is TRBV7-2, the J gene TRBJ2-4, with TRBD1 identical over 8 bases. From germline, CDR1 is SGHTA and CDR2 FQGNSA. The CDR3 contains 15 residues. With V trimmed by 5 bases and J by 10 bases, 13 bases remained unmatched. CDR3 residues: CASSPDMGTGWIQYF. The CDR3 DNA sequence: TGTGCCAGCAGCCCGGATATGGGGACAGGATGGATTCAGTACTTC.

V and J are TRBV29-1 and TRBJ2-6; D possibly corresponds to TRBD2 (6 bases). The CDR3 runs to 16 residues. Trimming left V 3 bases short and J 0 bases short, with 12 bases between. Germline V gives CDR1 SQVTM, CDR2 ANQGSEA. The CDR3 is CSVEYPEGSGANVLTF. DNA of the CDR3: TGCAGCGTTGAGTATCCGGAGGGCTCTGGGGCCAACGTCCTGACTTTC.

The V and J genes are TRBV7-9 and TRBJ1-2; D is uncertain. This CDR3 has 11 amino acids. The V gene lost 5 bases and the J gene lost 8 bases, with 9 bases spanning the gap. The V gene's germline CDR1 is SEHNR and CDR2 FQNEAQ (reference sequence). The CDR3 region is CASSPSLGYTF. CDR3 coding DNA: TGTGCCAGCAGCCCATCTCTAGGCTACACCTTC.

The CDR3: CASSDIASGANVLTF. CDR3 coding DNA: TGTGCCAGTAGTGATATCGCCTCTGGGGCCAACGTCCTGACTTTC. The rearrangement joins TRBV19 to TRBJ2-6, with unresolved D. V was pared by 5 bases and J by 0 bases, with 8 bases between. CDR3 length: 15 residues. Germline CDR1 is LNHDA and CDR2 is SQIVND (reference sequence).

J is TRBJ1-1 and V is TRBV19, with D tentatively TRBD1 (6 bases). The CDR3 runs 16 residues. V shed 6 bases and J shed 4 bases, with 21 bases lying between them. Germline V gene lookup returns CDR1 LNHDA and CDR2 SQIVND (reference sequence). CDR3 sequence: CASSRTGGPGRTEAFF. CDR3 nucleotides: TGTGCCAGTAGCAGGACCGGGGGGCCGGGGCGCACTGAAGCTTTCTTT.

The DNA for the CDR3 is TGTGCCAGCAGCTTAGGGGACTCGGACTACGAGCAGTACTTC. Translating gives CASSLGDSDYEQYF. This sequence joins TRBV7-6 and TRBJ2-7, with D possibly matching TRBD2 (6 bases). The V gene's germline CDR1 is SGHVS and CDR2 FNYEAQ. Trimming took 1 base from V and 3 from J, leaving 10 bases between them. The CDR3 is 14 residues long.

This clone came up once. V usage is TRBV5-8 and J usage is TRBJ2-7, with 8 positions matching TRBD1. CDR1 is SGHTS and CDR2 is YDEGEE in the germline V gene. After removal of 4 bases from V and 4 bases from J, the junction contained 7 bases not matched to a gene. The CDR3 spans 14 residues. The CDR3: CASSDRTGRYEQYF. The CDR3 DNA reads TGTGCCAGCAGCGATCGGACAGGGAGGTACGAGCAGTACTTC.

The chain uses TRBV11-2 and TRBJ2-7; 9 positions match TRBD2. With V trimmed by 1 base and J by 4 bases, 2 bases remained unmatched. In germline, CDR1 is SGHAT, CDR2 FQNNGV. The CDR3 is made up of 14 amino acids. CDR3 bases: TGTGCCAGCAGCTTAGGGCGGGGGGGGTACGAGCAGTACTTC. As protein: CASSLGRGGYEQYF.

CDR3 loop: CASSSQGAVSQGSEAFF. CDR3 sequence (DNA): TGTGCCAGCAGCAGCCAGGGGGCGGTAAGTCAAGGGTCTGAAGCTTTCTTT. V usage is TRBV4-2 and J usage is TRBJ1-1, with 8 bases matching TRBD1. The V gene end was trimmed by 5 bases and the J gene end by 6 bases; junction bases not matched to a gene: 17. The CDR3 has 17 residues. Germline assignment: CDR1 LGHNA and CDR2 YNFKEQ.

V gene TRBV30 combines with J gene TRBJ1-1, with D possibly being TRBD1 (6 bases). V was cut by 3 bases and J by 0 bases, with 8 bases left in between. The CDR3 consists of 13 residues. The germline gives CDR1 GTSNPN, CDR2 SVGIG (reference sequence). The CDR3 protein is CAWRQGLNTEAFF. The CDR3 DNA follows: TGTGCCTGGAGACAGGGTTTGAACACTGAAGCTTTCTTT. The full variable domain, completed using reference TRBV30 and TRBJ1-1, is SQTIHQWPATLVQPVGSPLSLECTVEGTSNPNLYWYRQAAGRGLQLLFYSVGIGQISSEVPQNLSASRPQDRQFILSSKKLLLSDSGFYLCAWRQGLNTEAFFGQGTRLTVV.

The table lists this clone with a few counts. The J gene is TRBJ1-1, the V gene TRBV2; no firm D call. Trimming took off 8 bases at V and 5 bases at J, with 9 bases between the two ends. Germline lookup yields CDR1 SNHLY and CDR2 FYNNEI. The CDR3 length is 11 residues. DNA of the CDR3: TGTGCCAGCGGAGGGAGAACTGAAGCTTTCTTT. Translating it yields CASGGRTEAFF.

The rearrangement joins TRBV7-9 to TRBJ2-1; the D is unclear. The germline V gene encodes CDR1 SEHNR and CDR2 FQNEAQ (reference sequence). V lost 5 bases to trimming and J lost 6 bases, with 14 bases between them. This CDR3 is 14 amino acids long. Written as DNA, the CDR3 is TGTGCCAGCAGCCAGATCGGGCCGGGCAATGAGCAGTTCTTC. The encoded protein is CASSQIGPGNEQFF.

This clone showed up just once. The chain is built from TRBV15 and TRBJ1-1; TRBD1 might be the D (6 bases). Per germline, CDR1 LNHNV and CDR2 YYDKDF (reference sequence). V was shortened by 0 bases and J by 5 bases, with 13 bases between the two germline ends. This CDR3 comprises 15 residues. The CDR3 spells CATSRDRGYWTEAFF. The CDR3 region has the DNA TGTGCCACCAGCAGAGACAGGGGTTATTGGACTGAAGCTTTCTTT.

The rearrangement links TRBV11-2 to TRBJ2-3; D is possibly TRBD2 (6 bases). Germline lookup yields CDR1 SGHAT and CDR2 FQNNGV. V gave up 5 bases and J gave up 1 base, with 25 bases separating them. The CDR3 has 19 residues. The CDR3, as DNA: TGTGCCAGCAGCCTTTCGGGACTTATGTTGCGGTTCGGCACAGATACGCAGTATTTT. Its translation is CASSLSGLMLRFGTDTQYF.

The chain couples TRBV5-6 to TRBJ2-2; no definite D call. Germline assignment: CDR1 SGHDT and CDR2 YYEEEE. There are 19 residues in the CDR3. V lost 0 bases and J lost 4, with 22 bases in between. CDR3 DNA: TGTGCCAGCAGCTTGGGACCTTACACGGCCCGTTGGTCCACCGGGGAGCTGTTTTTT. Translating it yields CASSLGPYTARWSTGELFF.

The chain has TRBV2 and TRBJ2-3; D remains ambiguous. The V gene's germline CDR1 is SNHLY and CDR2 FYNNEI. The CDR3 consists of 12 residues. V was pared by 2 bases and J by 2 bases, with 2 bases between. CDR3 loop: CASSEPTDTQYF. CDR3 sequence (DNA): TGTGCCAGCAGTGAACCCACAGATACGCAGTATTTT.

The V and J genes are TRBV6-1 and TRBJ1-2; D is ambiguous. V was pared by 4 bases and J by 4 bases, with 7 bases between. The CDR3 sequence is 12 residues long. In germline, CDR1 is MNHNS, CDR2 SASEGT. Here the CDR3 reads CASSGGVYGYTF. CDR3 bases: TGTGCCAGCAGTGGGGGTGTCTATGGCTACACCTTC.